These T cell receptor beta chains were read from a single sample in a study of T cells in localized non-small cell lung cancer. Sequencing was performed with immunoSEQ multiplex PCR; in TCRdb, only in-frame clones are kept and a portion is missing. The repertoire holds fewer than 40,000 clones, with just over 85% as singletons. The sequenced sample was peripheral blood, obtained before any cancer treatment. These receptors originate from a male donor older than 55 with stage III lung adenocarcinoma. The CDR3 runs from the conserved cysteine through the conserved F or W. D genes are given only for firm matches. Clone size appears in some rows only: once, few, many, or a class for an expanded clone.

>17|.|TRBD2|TRBV29-1|TRBJ2-1
CSVVAAGGTSSYNEQFF
TGCAGCGTTGTTGCAGCGGGAGGGACAAGCTCCTACAATGAGCAGTTCTTC
>17|.|TRBD2|TRBV11-2|TRBJ2-1
CASSSTPGLAGGGEQFF
TGTGCCAGCAGCTCAACCCCGGGACTAGCGGGAGGGGGTGAGCAGTTCTTC
>15|.|.|TRBV7-2|TRBJ1-5
CASSQDGYSNQPQHF
TGTGCCAGCAGCCAGGACGGATATAGCAATCAGCCCCAGCATTTT
>15|.|.|TRBV28|TRBJ1-1
CASRKTDSLNTEAFF
TGTGCCAGCAGAAAAACAGACAGCTTGAACACTGAAGCTTTCTTT
>13|.|TRBD1|TRBV6-1|TRBJ2-7
CATDRGKSYEQYF
TGTGCCACCGACAGGGGGAAATCCTACGAGCAGTACTTC
>13|.|.|TRBV6-5|TRBJ1-5
CASSYQGGQPQHF
TGTGCCAGCAGTTACCAGGGCGGTCAGCCCCAGCATTTT
>16|.|TRBD1|TRBV27|TRBJ1-4
CASSLSGQGYNEKLFF
TGTGCCAGCAGTTTATCGGGACAGGGGTATAATGAAAAACTGTTTTTT
>13|.|TRBD2|TRBV11-2|TRBJ2-5
CASSPGLGETQYF
TGTGCCAGCAGCCCGGGACTAGGGGAGACCCAGTACTTC
>13|.|TRBD2|TRBV6-5|TRBJ2-5
CASRGLAAVKQYF
TGTGCCAGCAGGGGACTAGCGGCCGTCAAGCAGTACTTC
>19|.|.|TRBV5-1|TRBJ2-5
CASSLVRGGWDFPGETQYF
TGCGCCAGCAGCTTAGTCAGGGGAGGTTGGGACTTTCCAGGAGAGACCCAGTACTTC
>14|.|.|TRBV6-1|TRBJ2-7
CASSERVEGGEQYF
TGTGCCAGCAGTGAAAGGGTGGAAGGGGGCGAGCAGTACTTC
>15|.|.|TRBV5-1|TRBJ2-1
CASSPGHIGYNEQFF
TGCGCCAGCAGCCCGGGACACATTGGCTACAATGAGCAGTTCTTC
>16|.|.|TRBV5-1|TRBJ2-5
CASSLGRGSYQETQYF
TGCGCCAGCAGCTTAGGTCGAGGGTCGTACCAAGAGACCCAGTACTTC
>14|.|.|TRBV5-1|TRBJ2-7
CASSSRVGFYEQYF
TGCGCCAGCAGCTCCAGGGTTGGTTTCTACGAGCAGTACTTC
>15|few|.|TRBV7-2|TRBJ2-7
CASSLDSTGPYEQYF
TGTGCCAGCAGCTTAGATTCCACAGGACCCTACGAGCAGTACTTC
>14|.|.|TRBV19|TRBJ1-4
CASSEQGRREKLFF
TGTGCCAGTAGTGAACAGGGCCGTAGAGAAAAACTGTTTTTT
>14|.|TRBD1|TRBV5-4|TRBJ2-2
CASSGRTGAGELFF
TGTGCCAGCAGCGGGAGGACAGGGGCCGGGGAGCTGTTTTTT
>15|.|.|TRBV5-6|TRBJ2-3
CASTIRPKYTDTQYF
TGTGCCAGCACTATAAGACCGAAATACACAGATACGCAGTATTTT
>12|.|.|TRBV2|TRBJ1-1
CASRRIDAEAFF
TGTGCCAGCAGACGAATTGACGCTGAAGCTTTCTTT
>15|.|.|TRBV19|TRBJ1-3
CASSTDRHSGNTIYF
TGTGCCAGTAGTACAGACAGGCACTCTGGAAACACCATATATTTT
>13|.|.|TRBV29-1|TRBJ1-2
CSVVRGVNYGYTF
TGCAGCGTTGTTCGCGGGGTGAACTATGGCTACACCTTC
>14|.|.|TRBV7-2|TRBJ1-6
CASSLWTENSPLHF
TGTGCCAGCAGCCTATGGACAGAAAATTCACCCCTCCACTTT
>16|.|TRBD2|TRBV5-4|TRBJ2-2
CASSLDSGGEVGELFF
TGTGCCAGCAGCTTGGACAGCGGGGGGGAAGTCGGGGAGCTGTTTTTT
>15|.|.|TRBV25-1|TRBJ2-1
CASSDASVSYNEQFF
TGTGCCAGCAGTGATGCTAGCGTTTCTTACAATGAGCAGTTCTTC
>13|.|.|TRBV5-1|TRBJ2-7
CASSLDREYEQYF
TGCGCCAGCAGCTTGGACAGGGAATACGAGCAGTACTTC
>15|.|.|TRBV18|TRBJ2-4
CASSRQRGTKNIQYF
TGTGCCAGCTCGCGCCAACGAGGGACCAAAAACATTCAGTACTTC
>13|.|.|TRBV5-1|TRBJ1-4
CASSGSTNEKLFF
TGCGCCAGCTCAGGGTCGACTAATGAAAAACTGTTTTTT
>12|.|TRBD2|TRBV29-1|TRBJ2-4
CSARTSGKLLDF
TGCAGCGCCAGGACTAGCGGGAAACTCCTGGACTTC
>12|.|.|TRBV5-6|TRBJ2-2
CASRYLTGELFF
TGTGCCAGCAGGTACCTCACCGGGGAGCTGTTTTTT
>15|.|.|TRBV7-6|TRBJ2-1
CASSSRTTDRNEQFF
TGTGCCAGCAGCTCAAGGACCACGGACCGCAATGAGCAGTTCTTC
>16|.|.|TRBV5-1|TRBJ2-3
CASSLESGVSTDTQYF
TGCGCCAGCAGCTTGGAGTCGGGGGTTAGCACAGATACGCAGTATTTT
>16|.|.|TRBV27|TRBJ2-1
CASSLGFQGDFNEQFF
TGTGCCAGCAGTTTAGGTTTCCAGGGGGACTTCAATGAGCAGTTCTTC
>16|.|TRBD2|TRBV5-8|TRBJ2-5
CASSHKQTSGQETQYF
TGTGCCAGCAGTCATAAACAGACTAGCGGCCAAGAGACCCAGTACTTC
>13|.|.|TRBV18|TRBJ2-1
CASSPGNGNEQFF
TGTGCCAGCTCCCCCGGGAACGGCAATGAGCAGTTCTTC
>15|.|.|TRBV5-1|TRBJ1-1
CASSLQWGPNTEAFF
TGCGCCAGCAGCTTGCAATGGGGACCGAACACTGAAGCTTTCTTT
>14|.|TRBD1|TRBV7-2|TRBJ2-7
CASSHNRGRGEQYF
TGTGCCAGCAGCCATAACAGGGGAAGGGGGGAGCAGTACTTC
>15|.|.|TRBV19|TRBJ2-7
CASSIKPDTTYEQYF
TGTGCCAGTAGTATAAAGCCGGATACGACCTACGAGCAGTACTTC
>14|.|.|TRBV7-9|TRBJ1-2
CASSLGTSNYGYTF
TGTGCCAGCAGCTTAGGGACATCCAACTATGGCTACACCTTC
>14|.|.|TRBV30|TRBJ1-5
CAWSSGTGSQPQHF
TGTGCCTGGAGTTCAGGTACAGGGAGTCAGCCCCAGCATTTT
>19|.|TRBD2|TRBV19|TRBJ2-1
CASSIPGLAGRFSYNEQFF
TGTGCCAGTAGTATACCGGGACTAGCGGGTCGTTTCTCCTACAATGAGCAGTTCTTC
>16|.|.|TRBV14|TRBJ2-1
CASSRYQRSSYNEQFF
TGTGCCAGCAGCCGATATCAGAGGAGCTCCTACAATGAGCAGTTCTTC
>15|once|TRBD1|TRBV6-5|TRBJ2-3
CASSPPYGQADTQYF
TGTGCCAGCAGTCCCCCCTATGGACAGGCAGATACGCAGTATTTT
>14|once|.|TRBV6-5|TRBJ1-1
CASRPTGKSAEAFF
TGTGCCAGCAGGCCAACAGGGAAAAGCGCTGAAGCTTTCTTT
>17|.|.|TRBV6-4|TRBJ2-1
CASSAVIIYRENNEQFF
TGTGCCAGCAGTGCCGTCATAATATACCGGGAGAACAATGAGCAGTTCTTC
>16|.|TRBD2|TRBV5-4|TRBJ2-7
CASSFSGTSGFYEQYF
TGTGCCAGCAGCTTCAGCGGGACTAGCGGGTTCTACGAGCAGTACTTC